This T cell receptor beta chain was captured by sequencing in a study of CD8+CD57+ T cells in acquired aplastic anemia. Study at large: Sorting CD4+ and CD8+ cells gave DNA averaging 3.2 ug. Regarding the study as a whole: Patients and controls shared some 30 CD8+ CDR3 sequences.

Using genomic DNA as the template, TCR beta VDJ and CDR3 profiling was carried out. From the reads, TCRdb called clonotypes with MiXCR, one entry per CDR3 protein. The sample carries some 170,000 distinct CDR3 sequences, about 48% recorded once. Details on this clonotype: The target antigen is unknown.

Trimming stripped 3 bases from V and 1 base from J, with 8 bases between. Germline V gene lookup returns CDR1 SNHLY and CDR2 FYNNEI. The CDR3 is 14 amino acids. Material for sequencing was sorted CD4+, CD8+, or CD8+CD57+ T cells (not recorded which) from PBMCs. The rearrangement links TRBV2 to TRBJ2-3; D not resolved. The source of this sequence is a human donor in good health. This CDR3 is CASSDTARTDTQYF. CDR3 DNA: TGTGCCAGCAGTGACACGGCCCGCACAGATACGCAGTATTTT.